This TCR beta chain was recovered during a study of T cells in Graves' hyperthyroidism and ophthalmopathy. Study conclusions and caveats: Blood shared most expanded thyroid clonotypes above 0.001.

This clonotype was counted ten times or more. Its target is not known. Uncontrolled infection, other autoimmune disease, pregnancy and lactation each barred patients from inclusion. PBMCs came from about 10 ml fresh peripheral blood. TCR beta CDR3 regions were amplified from RNA transcripts. HTBI primers were used for first-round RT-PCR of the TCR CDR3. TCRdb processed the multiplex PCR reads anew with MiXCR; each CDR3 protein has one entry. Found here are over 550,000 distinct CDR3 sequences, 16% of them singletons; the top ten hold roughly 18%. The CDR3 is 14 amino acids. V trimming: 5 bases; J trimming: 7 bases; junction bases outside the gene matches: 2. Germline values: CDR1 MNHNS, CDR2 SASEGT.

Sequenced: blood. The chain links TRBV6-1 to TRBJ1-6; 10 nucleotides match TRBD1. The receptor's source is a woman between 18 and 29 years old with Graves' hyperthyroidism. The DNA of the CDR3 is TGTGCCAGCAGTCAGACAGGGGGCAATTCACCCCTCCACTTT. Its protein product is CASSQTGGNSPLHF.